This T cell receptor beta chain emerged from a study of cytomegalovirus exposure and HLA in healthy donors. Sequenced by immunoSEQ multiplex PCR; TCRdb stores in-frame clones only, minus some. The sample contains 200,000 or so clones, approximately 84% of which appear only once. The ends were cut back, 5 bases at V and 0 bases at J, with 5 bases in the middle. The CDR3 loop spans 13 amino acids. Looked up from germline, CDR1 is SGHTA and CDR2 is FQGTGA. As concerns this clone: The antigen remains unidentified.

General study results and limits: Reportedly, diagnosis of cytomegalovirus status by the classifier showed high specificity and sensitivity.

Material: PBMCs. The chain couples TRBV7-3 to TRBJ2-1, with a possible D match to TRBD2 (5 bases). This receptor was identified in a young man in good health and CMV-seropositive. The CDR3 nucleotides are TGTGCCAGCAGCCGGGGCTCCTACAATGAGCAGTTCTTC. It yields the protein CASSRGSYNEQFF.